This T cell receptor beta chain was identified during a study of OX40 agonist ivuxolimab in advanced cancers. Study-level background: Ivuxolimab was delivered to patients intravenously every 2 weeks at doses spanning 0.01 to 10 mg/kg. Participants, 75% to 85% male, averaged about 59 years of age, ranging from about 23 to 80.

Produced via immunoSEQ multiplex PCR; TCRdb's table is partial and in-frame only. Here the sample spans roughly 76,000 clones, around 86% being singletons. Trimming shortened V by 3 bases and J by 4 bases, and 7 bases separated the two germline ends. The CDR3 loop spans 13 amino acids. The V gene's germline CDR1 is MRHNA and CDR2 SNTAGT. This rearrangement joins TRBV6-4 to TRBJ1-5; no clear D gene. Specimen: CD4+ or CD8+ T cells sorted from blood, collected in a trial of the OX40 agonist ivuxolimab. The sequence derives from an adult with an advanced solid tumor such as melanoma, head and neck, liver or kidney cancer. CDR3 loop: CASSEASNQPQHF. The DNA for the CDR3 is TGTGCCAGCAGTGAGGCGTCTAATCAGCCCCAGCATTTT.